This T cell receptor (beta chain) originates from a study of blood T cell repertoires in COVID-19. Study-wide background: Sample material is recorded as cDNA or gDNA derived from T cells, B-cell-depleted T cells, or PBMCs.

Under the authors' procedure: Amplification of reference gene primers was used by the study to estimate nucleated cell counts. Clones were read by immunoSEQ multiplex PCR, and TCRdb kept only the in-frame ones, dropping some. V, J and clone size derive from that table, while D and trimming were established from the DNA sequence. In the table there are over 200,000 clones, roughly nine tenths of which are singletons. Cohorts were determined from participant-reported clinical history. The J segment lost 8 bases and the V segment lost 5 bases, leaving 6 bases of the junction unmatched. This CDR3 spans 13 amino acids. Germline assignment: CDR1 SGHRS and CDR2 YFSETQ.

The chain joins TRBV5-1 to TRBJ1-2, with 10 bases fitting TRBD1. This sequence originates from a woman aged 45-65 years in a cohort exposed to, infected with or recovered from COVID-19 (not recorded which). The sequenced material came from PBMCs or T cells enriched from blood (not recorded which). CDR3 nucleotide sequence: TGCGCCAGCAGGGACAGGGGGACGAGGGGCTACACCTTC. It codes for CASRDRGTRGYTF.